This record covers a single T cell receptor beta chain. These data come from a study of T cell repertoires in cytomegalovirus infection. About the study: Shared public TCR beta signatures pointed to both CMV infection and a matching HLA type.

The trim removed 3 bases at V and 3 bases at J, leaving 6 bases unmatched. Germline lookup yields CDR1 MNHEY and CDR2 SVGEGT. This CDR3 is built from 16 residues. TCRdb reprocessed the reads via MiXCR and lists one record per CDR3 protein. The sample lists about 240,000 distinct CDR3 sequences; 5% to 8.5% were seen once. The chain couples TRBV6-2 or TRBV6-3 to TRBJ2-1; 9 bases are a match to TRBD1. The TCR sequence derives from a human donor in good health (CMV status not recorded). Some clones in this sample may be carry-over from other donors' samples. Sequenced sample: PBMCs. CDR3 DNA sequence: TGTGCCAGCAGTTATCCGGGGACAGGGTTCTACAATGAGCAGTTCTTC. Protein: CASSYPGTGFYNEQFF.